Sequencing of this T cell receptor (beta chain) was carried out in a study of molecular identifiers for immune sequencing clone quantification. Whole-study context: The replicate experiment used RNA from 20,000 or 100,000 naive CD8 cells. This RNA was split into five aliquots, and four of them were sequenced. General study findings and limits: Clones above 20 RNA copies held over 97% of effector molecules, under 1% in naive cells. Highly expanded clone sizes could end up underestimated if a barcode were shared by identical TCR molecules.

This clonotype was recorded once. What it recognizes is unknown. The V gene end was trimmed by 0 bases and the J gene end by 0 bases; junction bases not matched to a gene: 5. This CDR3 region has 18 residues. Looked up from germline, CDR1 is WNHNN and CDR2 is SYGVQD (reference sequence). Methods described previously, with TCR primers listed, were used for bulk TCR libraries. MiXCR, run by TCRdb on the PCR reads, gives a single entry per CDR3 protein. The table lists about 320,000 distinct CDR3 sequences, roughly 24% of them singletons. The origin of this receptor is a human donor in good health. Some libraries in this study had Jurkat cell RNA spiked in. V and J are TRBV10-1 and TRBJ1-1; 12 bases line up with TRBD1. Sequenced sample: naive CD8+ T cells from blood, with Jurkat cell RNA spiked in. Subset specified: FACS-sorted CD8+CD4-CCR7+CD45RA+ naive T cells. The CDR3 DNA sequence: TGCGCCAGCAGTGAGTCTTTCGGGACAGGGGGCGTGAACACTGAAGCTTTCTTT. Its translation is CASSESFGTGGVNTEAFF.